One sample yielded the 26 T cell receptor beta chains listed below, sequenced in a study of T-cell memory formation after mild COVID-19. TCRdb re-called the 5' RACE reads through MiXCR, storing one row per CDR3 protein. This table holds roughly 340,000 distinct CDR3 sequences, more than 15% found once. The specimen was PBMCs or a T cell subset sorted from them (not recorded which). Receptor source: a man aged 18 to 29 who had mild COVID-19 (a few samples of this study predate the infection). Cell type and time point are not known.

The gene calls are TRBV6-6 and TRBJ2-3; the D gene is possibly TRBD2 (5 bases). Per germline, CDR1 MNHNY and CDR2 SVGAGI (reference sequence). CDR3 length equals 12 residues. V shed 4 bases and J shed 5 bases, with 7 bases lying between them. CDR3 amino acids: CASSSEGDTQYF. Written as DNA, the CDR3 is TGTGCCAGCAGTTCAGAGGGAGATACGCAGTATTTT.

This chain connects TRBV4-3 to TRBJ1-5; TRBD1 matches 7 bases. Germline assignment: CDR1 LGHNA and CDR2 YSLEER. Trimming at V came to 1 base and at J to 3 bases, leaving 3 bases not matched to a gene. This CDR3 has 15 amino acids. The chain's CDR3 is CASSQGTGDNQPQHF. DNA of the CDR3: TGCGCCAGCAGCCAAGGAACAGGGGACAATCAGCCCCAGCATTTT.

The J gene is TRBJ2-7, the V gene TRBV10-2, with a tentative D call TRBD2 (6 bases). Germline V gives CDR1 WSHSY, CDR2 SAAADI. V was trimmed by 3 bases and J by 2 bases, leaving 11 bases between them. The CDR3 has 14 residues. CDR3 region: CASSDPGLTYEQYF. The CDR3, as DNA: TGCGCCAGCAGTGACCCGGGACTCACCTACGAGCAGTACTTC.

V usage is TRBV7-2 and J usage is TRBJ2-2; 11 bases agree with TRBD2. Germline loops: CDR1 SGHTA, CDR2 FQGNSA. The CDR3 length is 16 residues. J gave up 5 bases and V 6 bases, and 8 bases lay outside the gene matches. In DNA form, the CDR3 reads TGTGCCAGCAGGTATACCGGGACTAGCGGTACCGGGGAGCTGTTTTTT. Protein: CASRYTGTSGTGELFF.

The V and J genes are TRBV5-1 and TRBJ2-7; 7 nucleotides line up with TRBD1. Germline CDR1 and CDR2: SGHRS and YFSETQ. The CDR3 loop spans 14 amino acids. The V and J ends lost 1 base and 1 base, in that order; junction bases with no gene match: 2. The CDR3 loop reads CASSLQGESYEQYF. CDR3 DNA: TGCGCCAGCAGCTTGCAGGGGGAATCCTACGAGCAGTACTTC.

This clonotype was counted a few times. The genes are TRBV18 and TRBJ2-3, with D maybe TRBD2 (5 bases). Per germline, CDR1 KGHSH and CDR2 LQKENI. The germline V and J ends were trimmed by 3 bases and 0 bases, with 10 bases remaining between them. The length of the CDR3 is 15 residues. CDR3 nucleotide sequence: TGTGCCAGCTCACCTAGCGATTCTAGCACAGATACGCAGTATTTT. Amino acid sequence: CASSPSDSSTDTQYF. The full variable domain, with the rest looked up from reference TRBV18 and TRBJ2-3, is NAGVMQNPRHLVRRRGQEARLRCSPMKGHSHVYWYRQLPEEGLKFMVYLQKENIIDESGMPKERFSAEFPKEGPSILRIQQVVRGDSAAYFCASSPSDSSTDTQYFGPGTRLTVL.

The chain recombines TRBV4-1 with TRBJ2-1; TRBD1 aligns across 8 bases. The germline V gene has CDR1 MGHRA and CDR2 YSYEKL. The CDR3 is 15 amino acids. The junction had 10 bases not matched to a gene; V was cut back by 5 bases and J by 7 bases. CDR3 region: CASSSQDRAWNEQFF. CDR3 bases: TGCGCCAGCAGCTCCCAGGACAGGGCATGGAATGAGCAGTTCTTC.

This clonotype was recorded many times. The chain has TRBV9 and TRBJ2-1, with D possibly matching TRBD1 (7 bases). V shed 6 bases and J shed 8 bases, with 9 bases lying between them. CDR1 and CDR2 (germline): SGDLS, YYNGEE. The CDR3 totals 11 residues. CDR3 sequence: CASTRGDEQFF. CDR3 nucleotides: TGTGCCAGCACCAGGGGGGATGAGCAGTTCTTC.

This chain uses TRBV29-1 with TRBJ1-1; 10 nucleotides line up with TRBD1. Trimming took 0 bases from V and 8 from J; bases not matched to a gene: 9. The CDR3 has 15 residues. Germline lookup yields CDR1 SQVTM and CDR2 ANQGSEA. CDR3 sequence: CSVEDLRDRGREAFF. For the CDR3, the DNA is TGCAGCGTTGAAGATCTTCGTGACAGGGGGCGGGAAGCTTTCTTT.

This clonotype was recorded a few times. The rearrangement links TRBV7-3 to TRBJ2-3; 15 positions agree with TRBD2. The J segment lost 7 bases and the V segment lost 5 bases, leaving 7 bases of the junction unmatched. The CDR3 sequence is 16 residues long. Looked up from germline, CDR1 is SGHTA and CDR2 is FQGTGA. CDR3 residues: CASSPGTSGGPYTQYF. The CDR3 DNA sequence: TGTGCCAGCAGCCCAGGGACTAGCGGGGGGCCGTATACGCAGTATTTT.

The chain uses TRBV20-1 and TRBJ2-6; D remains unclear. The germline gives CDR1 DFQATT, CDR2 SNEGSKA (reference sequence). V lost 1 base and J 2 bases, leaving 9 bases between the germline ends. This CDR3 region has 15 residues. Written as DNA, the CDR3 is TGCAGTGCTAGAGGTTCTGGGACTGGGGCCAACGTCCTGACTTTC. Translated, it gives CSARGSGTGANVLTF.

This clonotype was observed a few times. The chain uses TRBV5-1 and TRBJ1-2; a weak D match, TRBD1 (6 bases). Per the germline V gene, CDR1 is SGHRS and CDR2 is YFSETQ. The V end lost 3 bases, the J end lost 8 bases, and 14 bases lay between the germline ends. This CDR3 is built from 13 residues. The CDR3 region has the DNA TGCGCCAGCAGCTCGCAAGGGGGGAACGGCTACACCTTC. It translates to CASSSQGGNGYTF.

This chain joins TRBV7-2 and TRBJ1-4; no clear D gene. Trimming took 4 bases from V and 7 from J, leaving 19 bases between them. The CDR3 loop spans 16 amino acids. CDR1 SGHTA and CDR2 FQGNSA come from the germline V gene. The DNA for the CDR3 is TGTGCCAGCAGCTCAGTGACAACGCGGGAGGTTGAAAAACTGTTTTTT. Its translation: CASSSVTTREVEKLFF.

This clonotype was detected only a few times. CDR3 sequence: CASSPGGGKNIQYF. DNA of the CDR3: TGTGCCAGCAGTCCTGGGGGAGGCAAAAACATTCAGTACTTC. This chain links TRBV12-3 or TRBV12-4 with TRBJ2-4; TRBD2 is a possible D gene (6 bases). V was pared by 5 bases and J by 3 bases, with 11 bases between. CDR3 length: 14 residues.

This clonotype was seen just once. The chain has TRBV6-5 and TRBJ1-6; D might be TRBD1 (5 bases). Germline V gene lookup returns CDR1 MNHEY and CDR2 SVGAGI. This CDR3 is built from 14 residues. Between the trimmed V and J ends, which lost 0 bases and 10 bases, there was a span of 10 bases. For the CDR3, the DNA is TGTGCCAGCAGTTACTCTGGGGCAAGGTCACCCCTCCACTTT. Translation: CASSYSGARSPLHF.

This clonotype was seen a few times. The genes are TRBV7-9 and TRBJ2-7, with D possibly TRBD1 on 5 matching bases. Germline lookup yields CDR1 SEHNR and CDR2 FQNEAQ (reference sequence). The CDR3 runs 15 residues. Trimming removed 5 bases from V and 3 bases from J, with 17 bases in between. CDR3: CASSPVQAGIYEQYV. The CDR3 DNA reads TGTGCCAGCAGCCCCGTACAAGCAGGGATCTACGAGCAGTACGTC.

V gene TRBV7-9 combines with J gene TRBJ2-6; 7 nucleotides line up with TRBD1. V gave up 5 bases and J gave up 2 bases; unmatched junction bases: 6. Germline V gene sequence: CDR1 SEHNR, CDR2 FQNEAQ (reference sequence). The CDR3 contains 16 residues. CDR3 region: CASSVYTGAGANVLTF. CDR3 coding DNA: TGTGCCAGCAGCGTTTACACAGGGGCTGGGGCCAACGTCCTGACTTTC.

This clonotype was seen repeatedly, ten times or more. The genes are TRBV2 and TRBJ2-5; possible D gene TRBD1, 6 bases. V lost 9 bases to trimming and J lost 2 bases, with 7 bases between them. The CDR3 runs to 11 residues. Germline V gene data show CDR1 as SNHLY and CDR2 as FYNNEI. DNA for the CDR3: TGTGCCAGTGGACAGCAAGAGACCCAGTACTTC. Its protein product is CASGQQETQYF.

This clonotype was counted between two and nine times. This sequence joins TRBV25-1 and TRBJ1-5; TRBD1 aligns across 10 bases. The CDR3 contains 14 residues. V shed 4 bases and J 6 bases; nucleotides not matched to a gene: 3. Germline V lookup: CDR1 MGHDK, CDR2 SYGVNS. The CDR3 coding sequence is TGTGCCAGCAGTGGACAGGGGGCAAGTCAGCCCCAGCATTTT. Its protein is CASSGQGASQPQHF. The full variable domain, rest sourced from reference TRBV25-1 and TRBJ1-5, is EADIYQTPRYLVIGTGKKITLECSQTMGHDKMYWYQQDPGMELHLIHYSYGVNSTEKGDLSSESTVSRIRTEHFPLTLESARPSHTSQYLCASSGQGASQPQHFGDGTRLSIL.

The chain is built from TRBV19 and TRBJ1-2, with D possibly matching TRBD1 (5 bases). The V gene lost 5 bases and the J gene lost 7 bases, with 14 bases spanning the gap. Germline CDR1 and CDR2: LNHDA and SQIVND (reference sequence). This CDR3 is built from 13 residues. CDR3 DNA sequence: TGTGCCAGTAGTGCCGTTGGGACCGGTGGCTACACCTTC. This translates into CASSAVGTGGYTF.

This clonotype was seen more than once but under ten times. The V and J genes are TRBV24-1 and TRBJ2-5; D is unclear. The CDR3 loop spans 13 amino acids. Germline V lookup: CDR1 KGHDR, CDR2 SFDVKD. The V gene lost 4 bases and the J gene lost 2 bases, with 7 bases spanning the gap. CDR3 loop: CATSDPGQETQYF. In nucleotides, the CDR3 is TGTGCCACCAGTGACCCAGGTCAAGAGACCCAGTACTTC.

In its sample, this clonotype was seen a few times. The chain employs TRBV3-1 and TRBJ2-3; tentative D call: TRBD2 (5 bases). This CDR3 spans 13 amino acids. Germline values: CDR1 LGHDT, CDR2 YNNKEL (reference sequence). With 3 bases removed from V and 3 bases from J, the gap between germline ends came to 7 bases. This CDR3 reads CASSHLATDTQYF. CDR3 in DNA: TGTGCCAGCAGCCACTTAGCGACAGATACGCAGTATTTT.

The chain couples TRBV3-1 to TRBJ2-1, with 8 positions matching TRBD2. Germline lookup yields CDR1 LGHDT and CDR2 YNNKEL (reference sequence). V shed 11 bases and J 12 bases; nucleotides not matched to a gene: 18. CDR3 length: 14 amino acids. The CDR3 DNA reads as TGTGCCGGGCTGGCGGGGGGACTCCCCCTGGGGCAGTTCTTC. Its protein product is CAGLAGGLPLGQFF.

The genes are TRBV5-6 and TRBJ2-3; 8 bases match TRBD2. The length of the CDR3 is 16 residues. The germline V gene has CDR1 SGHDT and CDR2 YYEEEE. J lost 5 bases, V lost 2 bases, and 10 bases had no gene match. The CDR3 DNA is TGTGCCAGCAGCTTAAGCGCGCGGGGGGTCCGAGATACGCAGTATTTT. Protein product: CASSLSARGVRDTQYF.

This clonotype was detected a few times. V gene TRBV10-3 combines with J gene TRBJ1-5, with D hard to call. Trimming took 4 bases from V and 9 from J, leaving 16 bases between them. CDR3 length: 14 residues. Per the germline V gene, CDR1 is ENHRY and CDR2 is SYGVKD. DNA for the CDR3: TGTGCCATCAGTGTCAATGACGGTTTGAGGCCCCAGCATTTT. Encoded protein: CAISVNDGLRPQHF.

As DNA, the CDR3 is TGTGCCAGCTCACCCCCCCTTGGGGGACAGGGGGTAGGTGAGCAGTTCTTC. It yields the protein CASSPPLGGQGVGEQFF. The chain couples TRBV18 to TRBJ2-1; 11 bases are a match to TRBD1. This CDR3 spans 17 amino acids. Germline V CDR1 and CDR2: KGHSH, LQKENI. With 3 bases clipped from V and 9 bases from J, the junction kept 13 bases outside the gene matches.